This TCR beta chain was recovered during a study of identical twins. This clonotype was seen repeatedly, ten times or more. In TCRdb, the 5' RACE reads were re-called with MiXCR into one record per CDR3 protein. The data contain approximately 410,000 distinct CDR3 sequences, 18% of them singletons. The V gene's germline CDR1 is KGHSH and CDR2 LQKENI. The V gene lost 3 bases and the J gene lost 2 bases, with 13 bases spanning the gap. The CDR3 covers 15 residues. V is TRBV18 and J is TRBJ1-1; maybe TRBD1 (5 bases). This sequence was found in a man between 45 and 60 years old in good health. The sample comprised naive T cells sorted from blood. CDR3 DNA: TGTGCCAGCTCACCTCCGATGGGGCCCAACACTGAAGCTTTCTTT. It is translated as CASSPPMGPNTEAFF.